This T cell receptor beta chain is from a study of T cell responses to AZD1222 COVID-19 vaccine. General study results and limits: Females made up more of the donors, who were largely white British, and clonal diversity may have come out too low.

Details on this clone: Its antigen remains unidentified.

Sequencing was performed with immunoSEQ multiplex PCR; in TCRdb, only in-frame clones are kept and a portion is missing. The profile covers about 150,000 clones, with more than 75% appearing a single time and approximately 9.1% taken by the ten largest. The CDR3 is 14 residues long. V was shortened by 3 bases and J by 0 bases, with 8 bases between the two germline ends. Germline V gene data show CDR1 as SGHNT and CDR2 as YYREEE (reference sequence). Specimen: peripheral blood, collected 28 days after the second AZD1222 dose. The chain couples TRBV5-4 to TRBJ2-3; D may be TRBD2 (5 bases). The source of this sequence is an adult who received the AZD1222 COVID-19 vaccine. In DNA, the CDR3 is TGTGCCAGCAGCTCTTGGACTAGCACAGATACGCAGTATTTT. This translates into CASSSWTSTDTQYF.